This T cell receptor beta chain was sequenced in a study of T-cell reconstitution after alpha-beta-depleted transplantation in children. This clonotype appeared a few times. Unique molecular identifiers were used in preparing the TCRbeta library. TCRdb analysed the PCR reads with MiXCR anew, one entry per CDR3 protein. The sample lists 190,000 or so distinct CDR3 sequences; less than 15% were seen once. Deletions cut 3 bases from V and 8 bases from J, with 11 bases between. Germline lookup yields CDR1 DFQATT and CDR2 SNEGSKA (reference sequence). This CDR3 has 13 residues. The receptor's source is a human donor who donated a stem cell graft to a child with acute lymphoblastic leukemia. The material sequenced was PBMCs from the stem cell graft donor, taken from the stem cell graft. The J gene is TRBJ1-6, the V gene TRBV20-1, with D possibly TRBD1 on 5 matching bases. The CDR3 region has the DNA TGCAGTGCTAGTTCCGGGGGGGATTCACCCCTCCACTTT. It translates to CSASSGGDSPLHF.